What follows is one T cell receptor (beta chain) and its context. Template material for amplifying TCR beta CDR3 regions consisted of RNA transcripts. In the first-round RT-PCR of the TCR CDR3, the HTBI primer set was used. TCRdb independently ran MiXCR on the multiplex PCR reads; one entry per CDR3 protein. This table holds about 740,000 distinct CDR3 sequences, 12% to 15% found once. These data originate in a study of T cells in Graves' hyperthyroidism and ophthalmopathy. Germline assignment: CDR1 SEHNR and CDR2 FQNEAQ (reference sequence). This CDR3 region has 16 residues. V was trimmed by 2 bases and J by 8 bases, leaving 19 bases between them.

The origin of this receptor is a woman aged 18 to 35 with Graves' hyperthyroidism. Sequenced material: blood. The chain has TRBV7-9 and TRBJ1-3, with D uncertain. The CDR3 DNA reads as TGTGCCAGCAGCTTACCGGAGTCAGTCGGCCGGTACACCATATATTTT. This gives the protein CASSLPESVGRYTIYF.